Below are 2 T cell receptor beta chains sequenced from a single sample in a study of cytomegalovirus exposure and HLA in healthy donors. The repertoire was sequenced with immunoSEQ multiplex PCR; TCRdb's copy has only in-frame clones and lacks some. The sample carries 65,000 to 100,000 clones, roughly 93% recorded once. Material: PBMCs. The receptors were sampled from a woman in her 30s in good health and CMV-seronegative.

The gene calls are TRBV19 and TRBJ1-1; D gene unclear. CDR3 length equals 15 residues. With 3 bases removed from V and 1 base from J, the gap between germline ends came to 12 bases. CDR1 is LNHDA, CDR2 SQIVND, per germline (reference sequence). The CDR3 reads CASSIFSGGNTEAFF. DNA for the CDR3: TGTGCCAGTAGTATTTTCTCGGGAGGGAACACTGAAGCTTTCTTT.

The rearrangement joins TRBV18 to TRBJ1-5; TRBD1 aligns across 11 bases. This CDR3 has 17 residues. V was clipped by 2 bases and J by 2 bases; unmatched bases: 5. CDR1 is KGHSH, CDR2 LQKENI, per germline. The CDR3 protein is CASSPGQGASGNQPQHF. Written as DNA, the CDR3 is TGTGCCAGCTCACCAGGACAGGGGGCCTCGGGCAATCAGCCCCAGCATTTT.